A single sample gave rise to the 25 T cell receptor beta chains below, sequenced in a study of T cells after somatic rescue of genetic block. Here immunoSEQ multiplex PCR was the method, and the copy in TCRdb shows in-frame clones only, minus some. The data show more than 70,000 clones, with around 89% seen just once and 1.5% to 2% held by the top ten. The sample comprised peripheral blood mononuclear cells (PBMCs). These receptors were obtained from a woman aged 18-29 years.

This clone showed up just once. This chain uses TRBV2 with TRBJ1-2; D is undetermined. CDR1 and CDR2 (germline): SNHLY, FYNNEI. The CDR3 spans 12 residues. The V end lost 3 bases, the J end lost 8 bases, and 10 bases lay between the germline ends. The DNA of the CDR3 is TGTGCCAGCAGTGACAACCGGTACGGCTACACCTTC. Translated: CASSDNRYGYTF.

The V call is TRBV5-5, the J call TRBJ2-7; 7 nucleotides line up with TRBD1. This CDR3 spans 16 amino acids. From germline, CDR1 is SGHKS and CDR2 YYEKEE (reference sequence). The junction had 8 bases not matched to a gene; V was cut back by 0 bases and J by 2 bases. CDR3 sequence: CASSLGPRDSPYEQYF. CDR3 DNA sequence: TGTGCCAGCAGCTTGGGGCCCCGGGACAGCCCCTACGAGCAGTACTTC.

CDR3 protein: CASSPLSASGGAGTYEQYF. The DNA for the CDR3 is TGTGCCAGCTCACCTCTGTCCGCTAGCGGGGGCGCGGGAACCTACGAGCAGTACTTC. The rearrangement links TRBV18 to TRBJ2-7; 10 bases agree with TRBD2. The CDR3 spans 19 residues. V was pared by 3 bases and J by 2 bases, with 16 bases of the junction left unmatched. Germline values: CDR1 KGHSH, CDR2 LQKENI.

The chain couples TRBV18 to TRBJ2-2; D uncertain. Deletions cut 6 bases from V and 3 bases from J, with 8 bases between. The CDR3 is 13 residues long. Germline assignment: CDR1 KGHSH and CDR2 LQKENI. CDR3 in DNA: TGTGCCAGCTCTCCCTGGGACACCGGGGAGCTGTTTTTT. Its translation: CASSPWDTGELFF.

This chain connects TRBV6-1 to TRBJ2-5; possible D gene TRBD2, 6 bases. Germline-derived CDR1 and CDR2 are MNHNS and SASEGT. V was shortened by 6 bases and J by 5 bases, with 16 bases between the two germline ends. The CDR3 runs 14 residues. Written as DNA, the CDR3 is TGTGCCAGCAGGGCCCCCCGGGGGAGTGAGACCCAGTACTTC. This codes for CASRAPRGSETQYF.

The chain joins TRBV30 to TRBJ2-3; 7 positions match TRBD1. CDR3 length: 15 residues. The germline V gene has CDR1 GTSNPN and CDR2 SVGIG (reference sequence). V lost 0 bases to trimming and J lost 2 bases; unmatched junction nucleotides: 5. In nucleotides, the CDR3 is TGTGCCTGGAGTGTACGAGGGGGCCCCACAGATACGCAGTATTTT. It yields the protein CAWSVRGGPTDTQYF. Full variable domain (rest looked up from reference TRBV30 and TRBJ2-3): SQTIHQWPATLVQPVGSPLSLECTVEGTSNPNLYWYRQAAGRGLQLLFYSVGIGQISSEVPQNLSASRPQDRQFILSSKKLLLSDSGFYLCAWSVRGGPTDTQYFGPGTRLTVL.

This clone was detected only a few times. This chain connects TRBV29-1 to TRBJ2-1, with D possibly matching TRBD1 (6 bases). Germline V CDR1 and CDR2: SQVTM, ANQGSEA. The CDR3 consists of 15 residues. Trimming stripped 6 bases from V and 2 bases from J, with 17 bases between. As DNA, the CDR3 is TGCAGCGTCGACACCGGGACATACGCCTACAATGAGCAGTTCTTC. Translating it yields CSVDTGTYAYNEQFF.

This clone has just one count. The genes are TRBV6-1 and TRBJ2-7; D not certain. V lost 5 bases and J lost 3, with 2 bases in between. There are 10 residues in the CDR3. The germline V gene encodes CDR1 MNHNS and CDR2 SASEGT. The CDR3 DNA sequence: TGTGCCAGCAGTAACTACGAGCAGTACTTC. It yields the protein CASSNYEQYF.

J is TRBJ1-1 and V is TRBV28, with a tentative D call TRBD1 (5 bases). The CDR3 covers 11 residues. CDR1 and CDR2 from the germline V gene are MDHEN and SYDVKM. The V end lost 8 bases, the J end lost 8 bases, and 12 bases lay between the germline ends. CDR3 DNA sequence: TGTGCCAGCGGAGGGACTTTCGAAGCTTTCTTT. It translates to CASGGTFEAFF.

This clone was seen more than once but under ten times. The rearrangement links TRBV7-9 to TRBJ2-7; possible D gene TRBD1, 5 bases. The CDR3 length is 15 residues. V was trimmed by 0 bases and J by 2 bases, leaving 11 bases between them. The germline V gene encodes CDR1 SEHNR and CDR2 FQNEAQ (reference sequence). The CDR3 loop reads CASSLAKTATYEQYF. CDR3 nucleotides: TGTGCCAGCAGCTTAGCGAAGACAGCCACCTACGAGCAGTACTTC.

The V gene is TRBV19, the J gene TRBJ2-7; D may be TRBD2 (5 bases). Germline values: CDR1 LNHDA, CDR2 SQIVND (reference sequence). Trimming removed 5 bases from V and 3 bases from J, with 8 bases in between. This CDR3 comprises 12 residues. CDR3 protein: CASSQDFYEQYF. The CDR3 region has the DNA TGTGCCAGTAGTCAGGACTTCTACGAGCAGTACTTC.

J is TRBJ1-1 and V is TRBV29-1; D is ambiguous. CDR1 is SQVTM and CDR2 is ANQGSEA in the germline V gene. The CDR3 extends over 11 amino acids. V was cut by 8 bases and J by 1 base, with 8 bases left in between. The CDR3 here is CSSIRNTEAFF. In nucleotides, the CDR3 is TGCAGCTCCATTCGGAACACTGAAGCTTTCTTT.

The chain combines TRBV28 with TRBJ2-2; perhaps TRBD1 as D (5 bases). CDR3 length: 15 residues. The germline V and J ends were trimmed by 6 bases and 4 bases, with 15 bases remaining between them. The germline CDR1 and CDR2 sequences are MDHEN and SYDVKM. The CDR3: CASSPLRGPTGELFF. CDR3 nucleotide sequence: TGTGCCAGCAGCCCTCTTAGGGGCCCCACCGGGGAGCTGTTTTTT.

The chain joins TRBV7-2 to TRBJ1-1; 7 nucleotides align to TRBD1. J was trimmed by 1 base and V by 1 base; bases with no gene match: 6. The CDR3 covers 16 residues. Germline V gene lookup returns CDR1 SGHTA and CDR2 FQGNSA. The CDR3 reads CASSLVGGTANTEAFF. For the CDR3, the DNA is TGTGCCAGCAGCTTAGTAGGGGGGACAGCGAACACTGAAGCTTTCTTT.

The V call is TRBV27, the J call TRBJ2-1; 11 bases line up with TRBD1. The CDR3 contains 18 residues. The germline gives CDR1 MNHEY, CDR2 SMNVEV (reference sequence). The ends lost 6 bases at V and 2 bases at J; junction bases unmatched: 12. The CDR3 protein is CASRRGVAGQGAYNEQFF. The CDR3 bases are TGTGCCAGCAGACGGGGGGTTGCGGGACAGGGGGCCTACAATGAGCAGTTCTTC.

This rearrangement joins TRBV13 to TRBJ2-5; 7 nucleotides agree with TRBD1. The DNA end is a closer match to TRBJ2-7, so the J assignment may be wrong. CDR3 length equals 12 residues. In germline, CDR1 is PRHDT, CDR2 FYEKMQ (reference sequence). The CDR3 sequence is CASSFRGYEQYF. CDR3 DNA: TGTGCCAGCAGTTTCAGGGGGTACGAGCAGTACTTC.

The V gene is TRBV28, the J gene TRBJ1-5; TRBD1 might be the D (5 bases). CDR1 is MDHEN, CDR2 SYDVKM, per germline. The V end lost 2 bases, the J end lost 2 bases, and 10 bases lay between the germline ends. The CDR3 extends over 15 amino acids. In DNA form, the CDR3 reads TGTGCCAGCAGTTTACAGGGTAGGGGCAATCAGCCCCAGCATTTT. Translation: CASSLQGRGNQPQHF.

This clone was seen ten or more times. This chain links TRBV5-4 with TRBJ2-7; no clear D. With 1 base removed from V and 6 bases from J, the gap between germline ends came to 17 bases. In germline, CDR1 is SGHNT, CDR2 YYREEE (reference sequence). This CDR3 has 15 residues. As DNA, the CDR3 is TGTGCCAGCAGCTTGCCGACGGGTCCCTCGTCCGAGCAGTACTTC. This codes for CASSLPTGPSSEQYF.

The rearrangement uses TRBV4-1 and TRBJ1-5; D unclear. The V and J ends lost 0 bases and 7 bases respectively, with 10 bases between them. This CDR3 is built from 14 residues. Germline assignment: CDR1 MGHRA and CDR2 YSYEKL. The CDR3 reads CASSQDVGGQPQHF. CDR3 sequence (DNA): TGCGCCAGCAGCCAAGATGTCGGAGGACAGCCCCAGCATTTT.

The V gene is TRBV6-1, the J gene TRBJ1-1; D is possibly TRBD1 (6 bases). This CDR3 has 16 residues. The germline gives CDR1 MNHNS, CDR2 SASEGT. The V end was cut by 1 base, the J end by 4 bases, with 16 bases between. The CDR3 nucleotides read TGTGCCAGCAGTGAAGAAAAAAGGGCCAGGGGCACTGAAGCTTTCTTT. Its protein product is CASSEEKRARGTEAFF.

The chain couples TRBV18 to TRBJ1-3; D remains unclear. Germline V gives CDR1 KGHSH, CDR2 LQKENI. Trimming removed 7 bases at V and 2 bases at J, with 12 bases between. The length of the CDR3 is 14 residues. CDR3 region: CASFPGLTGNTIYF. The CDR3 DNA is TGTGCCAGCTTCCCGGGGTTAACTGGAAACACCATATATTTT.

The chain employs TRBV30 and TRBJ1-6; D gene ambiguous. The CDR3 length is 14 residues. V lost 5 bases and J lost 10, with 18 bases in between. Per germline, CDR1 GTSNPN and CDR2 SVGIG (reference sequence). This CDR3 is CAWDPRLVESPLHF. CDR3 coding DNA: TGTGCCTGGGACCCCCGGCTGGTGGAATCACCCCTCCACTTT.

This sequence joins TRBV10-3 and TRBJ1-5, with D possibly TRBD1 on 5 matching bases. CDR1 ENHRY and CDR2 SYGVKD come from the germline V gene. Trimming cost V 2 bases and J 1 base, with 9 bases left between them. CDR3 size: 15 residues. The CDR3 sequence is CAISEGAVSNQPQHF. In DNA, the CDR3 is TGTGCCATCAGTGAGGGGGCTGTGAGCAATCAGCCCCAGCATTTT.

The rearrangement links TRBV11-2 to TRBJ2-5; TRBD2 matches 9 bases. V was pared by 5 bases and J by 0 bases, with 16 bases of the junction left unmatched. Germline V gene lookup returns CDR1 SGHAT and CDR2 FQNNGV. This CDR3 spans 19 amino acids. CDR3 amino acids: CASSLRSLAGTQYQETQYF. Written as DNA, the CDR3 is TGTGCCAGCAGCCTGAGGTCCCTAGCGGGAACTCAGTACCAAGAGACCCAGTACTTC.

The chain couples TRBV7-8 to TRBJ2-7, with D maybe TRBD1 (6 bases). From germline, CDR1 is SGHVS and CDR2 FQNEAQ. V was cut by 1 base and J by 6 bases, with 13 bases left in between. The CDR3 length is 14 residues. The CDR3 nucleotides read TGTGCCAGCAGCTTAGGGGACATTTCTCGCGAGCAGTACTTC. This gives the protein CASSLGDISREQYF. Using reference TRBV7-8 and TRBJ2-7 for the parts outside the CDR3, the full variable domain is GAGVSQSPRYKVAKRGQDVALRCDPISGHVSLFWYQQALGQGPEFLTYFQNEAQLDKSGLPSDRFFAERPEGSVSTLKIQRTQQEDSAVYLCASSLGDISREQYFGPGTRLTVT.